A single count supports the clone carrying this TCR beta chain. What it binds is not known. The V and J ends lost 4 bases and 0 bases respectively, with 11 bases between them. The germline gives CDR1 SGHRS, CDR2 YFSETQ. The CDR3 has 15 residues. Analysis merged second doses at about 4 or about 12 weeks. Profiling relied on immunoSEQ multiplex PCR, and the TCRdb table lists in-frame clones only, not all of them. The table has about 140,000 clones, approximately 91% seen once. This entry is derived from a study of T cell responses to AZD1222 COVID-19 vaccine. Study conclusions and caveats: Spike-specific TCR repertoires showed rising breadth and depth after two AZD1222 doses. Unmutated variant regions are reportedly targeted by nearly half of spike-specific TCRs. Repertoires were obtained solely post-peak T cell response.

The sequenced sample was peripheral blood, obtained 28 days after the second AZD1222 dose. This clonotype was sampled from an adult who received the AZD1222 COVID-19 vaccine. The chain recombines TRBV5-1 with TRBJ1-3; a possible D gene is TRBD1 (5 bases). CDR3 in DNA: TGCGCCAGCAGCCCAGCAGGGAGCTCTGGAAACACCATATATTTT. This gives the protein CASSPAGSSGNTIYF.